A single sample is the source of the 30 T cell receptor beta chains below, sequenced in a study of blood T cell repertoires in COVID-19 (dated by TCRdb to the early 2020s). The library was obtained by the immunoSEQ multiplex PCR assay. The table comes from immuneACCESS by way of TCRdb, which keeps in-frame sequences with V and J called. Part of the clones is missing from these tables; in studies checked, under half for an unresolved V gene and the rest for unknown reasons. The sample table records over 60,000 clones; around 90% of these occur just once. The top ten hold about 0.93% of the sample. Sequenced material: peripheral blood. Receptor source: a man between 65 and 85 years old with acute or convalescent COVID-19.

This chain connects TRBV5-1 to TRBJ2-3, with 11 positions matching TRBD1. Germline V lookup: CDR1 SGHRS, CDR2 YFSETQ. V shed 4 bases and J 4 bases; nucleotides not matched to a gene: 11. The CDR3 length is 17 residues. This CDR3 is CASSGHGTGGLADTQYF. The CDR3 coding sequence is TGCGCCAGCAGCGGTCACGGGACAGGGGGTCTGGCAGATACGCAGTATTTT.

The V call is TRBV5-3, the J call TRBJ2-7, with D perhaps TRBD1 (5 bases). TRBV5-3 carries the ORF label, with uncertain function. The CDR3 loop spans 17 amino acids. The V gene lost 4 bases and the J gene lost 4 bases, with 24 bases spanning the gap. CDR3 nucleotide sequence: TGTGCCAGAAGCCAAAATCGAGACAGCCGCTTTTTATACGAGCAGTACTTC. Encoded protein: CARSQNRDSRFLYEQYF.

The gene calls are TRBV10-3 and TRBJ1-5; D is unresolved. The V end was cut by 5 bases, the J end by 0 bases, with 5 bases between. CDR3 size: 13 residues. Per the germline V gene, CDR1 is ENHRY and CDR2 is SYGVKD. The DNA for the CDR3 is TGTGCCATCAGTCCCGGTAGCAATCAGCCCCAGCATTTT. Its translation is CAISPGSNQPQHF.

V usage is TRBV7-9 and J usage is TRBJ1-1; possibly TRBD1 for D (5 bases). Germline CDR1 reads SEHNR; CDR2 reads FQNEAQ (reference sequence). Trimming removed 2 bases at V and 6 bases at J, with 13 bases between. The length of the CDR3 is 14 residues. CDR3 coding DNA: TGTGCCAGCAGCTTACGTGGGGACTCGGCTGAAGCTTTCTTT. Encoded protein: CASSLRGDSAEAFF.

The chain combines TRBV5-1 with TRBJ1-6, with TRBD1 identical over 7 bases. With V trimmed by 5 bases and J by 8 bases, 10 bases remained unmatched. Germline CDR1 reads SGHRS; CDR2 reads YFSETQ. This CDR3 comprises 15 residues. The CDR3 DNA sequence: TGCGCCAGCAGGGAGACCGGGACAGATTATTCACCCCTCCACTTT. Amino acid sequence: CASRETGTDYSPLHF.

The V gene is TRBV10-3, the J gene TRBJ2-1; the match to TRBD1 covers 10 bases. With 2 bases clipped from V and 7 bases from J, the junction kept 2 bases outside the gene matches. This CDR3 is 14 amino acids long. The germline V gene encodes CDR1 ENHRY and CDR2 SYGVKD. CDR3 residues: CAISEPGQGNEQFF. CDR3 bases: TGTGCCATCAGTGAGCCGGGACAGGGGAATGAGCAGTTCTTC.

This clone was detected once. The rearrangement uses TRBV7-9 and TRBJ2-5, with D maybe TRBD1 (5 bases). In germline, CDR1 is SEHNR, CDR2 FQNEAQ (reference sequence). The CDR3 is 15 residues long. Deletions cut 5 bases from V and 4 bases from J, with 17 bases between. In DNA, the CDR3 is TGTGCCAGCAGCCAACACTCAGGGAACCGAGAGACCCAGTACTTC. Encoded protein: CASSQHSGNRETQYF.

This clone turned up a few times. V and J are TRBV6-1 and TRBJ2-7, with 11 nucleotides matching TRBD1. V was pared by 2 bases and J by 2 bases, with 2 bases of the junction left unmatched. Germline CDR1 reads MNHNS; CDR2 reads SASEGT. The CDR3 consists of 15 residues. The CDR3, as DNA: TGTGCCAGCAGTGAACCGGGACAGGGGGCCTACGAGCAGTACTTC. Amino acids: CASSEPGQGAYEQYF.

This chain links TRBV5-1 with TRBJ1-4; 11 bases fit TRBD1. CDR3 size: 17 residues. The V gene end was trimmed by 3 bases and the J gene end by 0 bases; junction bases not matched to a gene: 4. Germline CDR1 reads SGHRS; CDR2 reads YFSETQ. CDR3 bases: TGCGCCAGCAGCTCTGCGGGACAGGGGGCAACTAATGAAAAACTGTTTTTT. This gives the protein CASSSAGQGATNEKLFF. Complete variable domain (other parts from reference TRBV5-1 and TRBJ1-4): KAGVTQTPRYLIKTRGQQVTLSCSPISGHRSVSWYQQTPGQGLQFLFEYFSETQRNKGNFPGRFSGRQFSNSRSEMNVSTLELGDSALYLCASSSAGQGATNEKLFFGSGTQLSVL.

V gene TRBV2 combines with J gene TRBJ1-6; D possibly corresponds to TRBD1 (6 bases). Per the germline V gene, CDR1 is SNHLY and CDR2 is FYNNEI. V lost 4 bases and J 9 bases, leaving 13 bases between the germline ends. This CDR3 has 14 amino acids. CDR3 amino acids: CASSVNRASSPLHF. The CDR3 DNA reads TGTGCCAGCAGTGTTAACAGGGCTTCTTCACCCCTCCACTTT.

This chain links TRBV27 with TRBJ2-7; D may be TRBD2 (7 bases). The CDR3 covers 14 residues. V dropped 5 bases and J dropped 3 bases, with 14 bases sitting between them. Germline values: CDR1 MNHEY, CDR2 SMNVEV (reference sequence). CDR3 in DNA: TGTGCCAGCAGTCGGAGGGGGGGGAACTACGAGCAGTACTTC. Translated: CASSRRGGNYEQYF.

The chain combines TRBV18 with TRBJ1-2; 7 bases are a match to TRBD1. This CDR3 region has 15 residues. Trimming removed 3 bases from V and 6 bases from J; junction bases left unmatched: 10. Germline V gene lookup returns CDR1 KGHSH and CDR2 LQKENI. The CDR3 region has the DNA TGTGCCAGCTCACCGGGCAGGGGGACGCCAAATGGCTACACCTTC. This encodes CASSPGRGTPNGYTF.

J is TRBJ2-4 and V is TRBV27; TRBD2 is a possible D gene (6 bases). The CDR3 loop spans 15 amino acids. Trimming took off 2 bases at V and 4 bases at J, with 12 bases between the two ends. CDR1 MNHEY and CDR2 SMNVEV come from the germline V gene (reference sequence). The CDR3 here is CASSLAAGLKNIQYF. The CDR3 region has the DNA TGTGCCAGCAGTTTAGCTGCGGGGCTGAAAAACATTCAGTACTTC.

This chain uses TRBV11-2 with TRBJ1-1, with 9 bases identical to TRBD1. V trimming: 3 bases; J trimming: 1 base; junction bases outside the gene matches: 15. The CDR3 loop spans 19 amino acids. Per the germline V gene, CDR1 is SGHAT and CDR2 is FQNNGV. This CDR3 is CASSFTGGAFLLKNTEAFF. Here the CDR3 DNA reads TGTGCCAGCAGCTTTACAGGGGGCGCGTTTTTGCTTAAGAACACTGAAGCTTTCTTT.

The V and J genes are TRBV7-3 and TRBJ1-2; a weak D match, TRBD1 (5 bases). The V end lost 2 bases, the J end lost 8 bases, and 15 bases lay between the germline ends. Per the germline V gene, CDR1 is SGHTA and CDR2 is FQGTGA. This CDR3 has 14 residues. In DNA, the CDR3 is TGTGCCAGCAGCTTAGGTTCCAAGGGGAACGGCTACACCTTC. Its protein product is CASSLGSKGNGYTF. The full variable domain, rest sourced from reference TRBV7-3 and TRBJ1-2, is GAGVSQTPSNKVTEKGKYVELRCDPISGHTALYWYRQSLGQGPEFLIYFQGTGAADDSGLPNDRFFAVRPEGSVSTLKIQRTERGDSAVYLCASSLGSKGNGYTFGSGTRLTVV.

In its sample, this clone was seen a few times. The chain employs TRBV28 and TRBJ1-2, with D perhaps TRBD1 (6 bases). There are 14 residues in the CDR3. Trimming removed 6 bases at V and 8 bases at J, with 19 bases between. CDR1 and CDR2 (germline): MDHEN, SYDVKM. The CDR3 DNA follows: TGTGCCAGCAGGAAACAGGGAAGATCGCCCGGCTACACCTTC. This gives the protein CASRKQGRSPGYTF.

V usage is TRBV2 and J usage is TRBJ1-1; 9 nucleotides line up with TRBD1. This CDR3 contains 15 residues. Germline lookup yields CDR1 SNHLY and CDR2 FYNNEI. Unmatched junction bases numbered 9, after V lost 6 bases and J lost 4 bases. The CDR3 is CASRGDRVSGTEAFF. In DNA form, the CDR3 reads TGTGCCAGCAGGGGGGACAGGGTTTCCGGCACTGAAGCTTTCTTT.

The CDR3, as DNA: TGTGCCAGCAGTTTAAGAGGGAGGGGGACAGATACGCAGTATTTT. Translation: CASSLRGRGTDTQYF. The V call is TRBV28, the J call TRBJ2-3; perhaps TRBD2 as D (7 bases). Germline CDR1 and CDR2: MDHEN and SYDVKM. The CDR3 covers 15 residues. The V end lost 2 bases, the J end lost 3 bases, and 12 bases lay between the germline ends.

This chain joins TRBV7-9 and TRBJ2-7; 8 bases align to TRBD2. The length of the CDR3 is 17 residues. Germline V lookup: CDR1 SEHNR, CDR2 FQNEAQ (reference sequence). V lost 4 bases to trimming and J lost 1 base; unmatched junction nucleotides: 12. In nucleotides, the CDR3 is TGTGCCAGCAGCTATAGCGGGACTAGTCTCGGGTCCTACGAGCAGTACTTC. Its protein product is CASSYSGTSLGSYEQYF.

This clone was observed once. The chain has TRBV2 and TRBJ2-1; TRBD1 matches 9 bases. The germline CDR1 and CDR2 sequences are SNHLY and FYNNEI. The CDR3 runs 14 residues. J was trimmed by 6 bases and V by 6 bases; bases with no gene match: 6. The chain's CDR3 is CASRDRGGFNEQFF. The CDR3 DNA follows: TGTGCCAGCAGGGACAGGGGAGGCTTCAATGAGCAGTTCTTC. The complete variable domain, with remaining parts taken from reference TRBV2 and TRBJ2-1, reads EPEVTQTPSHQVTQMGQEVILRCVPISNHLYFYWYRQILGQKVEFLVSFYNNEISEKSEIFDDQFSVERPDGSNFTLKIRSTKLEDSAMYFCASRDRGGFNEQFFGPGTRLTVL.

This rearrangement joins TRBV28 to TRBJ2-2; the match to TRBD1 covers 7 bases. Trimming cost V 10 bases and J 4 bases; bases outside gene matches: 6. CDR1 MDHEN and CDR2 SYDVKM come from the germline V gene. The CDR3 sequence is 13 residues long. CDR3 sequence reads: CAIGDSSTGELFF. For the CDR3, the DNA is TGTGCCATAGGGGACAGCAGCACCGGGGAGCTGTTTTTT.

This clone was counted only a few times. The rearrangement joins TRBV27 to TRBJ2-7; TRBD1 matches 10 bases. V shed 1 base, J shed 1 base, and the junction held 7 bases outside the gene matches. The CDR3 has 17 residues. Germline loops: CDR1 MNHEY, CDR2 SMNVEV (reference sequence). CDR3 DNA sequence: TGTGCCAGCAGTTTATTTTTTTCGGGACAGGGGTCCTACGAGCAGTACTTC. Encoded protein: CASSLFFSGQGSYEQYF.

The CDR3: CASSQSPGTGIGGYTF. CDR3 DNA: TGTGCCAGCAGTCAAAGCCCTGGGACAGGCATAGGGGGCTACACCTTC. V usage is TRBV27 and J usage is TRBJ1-2, with 8 bases identical to TRBD1. The V gene's germline CDR1 is MNHEY and CDR2 SMNVEV (reference sequence). This CDR3 has 16 amino acids. With V trimmed by 5 bases and J by 8 bases, 16 bases remained unmatched.

The count of this clone is one. The chain couples TRBV2 to TRBJ2-2, with TRBD2 identical over 9 bases. Germline CDR1 SNHLY, CDR2 FYNNEI. The CDR3 has 15 amino acids. Germline trimming cut 4 bases from V and 4 bases from J; bases unmatched to any gene: 4. In DNA, the CDR3 is TGTGCCAGCAGTGTAGCGGGAGCCTTCACCGGGGAGCTGTTTTTT. Residues: CASSVAGAFTGELFF. The complete variable domain, with remaining parts taken from reference TRBV2 and TRBJ2-2, reads EPEVTQTPSHQVTQMGQEVILRCVPISNHLYFYWYRQILGQKVEFLVSFYNNEISEKSEIFDDQFSVERPDGSNFTLKIRSTKLEDSAMYFCASSVAGAFTGELFFGEGSRLTVL.

The chain links TRBV29-1 to TRBJ2-3; TRBD1 might be the D (6 bases). The CDR3 covers 14 residues. Germline CDR1 SQVTM, CDR2 ANQGSEA. Between the trimmed V and J ends, which lost 7 bases and 0 bases, there was a span of 14 bases. CDR3 bases: TGCAGCGCAAACAGGGAAGGGAGCACAGATACGCAGTATTTT. It translates to CSANREGSTDTQYF.

The chain recombines TRBV6-6 with TRBJ1-2; D is perhaps TRBD1 (5 bases). This CDR3 is 14 amino acids long. Germline CDR1 is MNHNY and CDR2 is SVGAGI (reference sequence). V was cut by 8 bases and J by 3 bases, with 16 bases left in between. DNA for the CDR3: TGTGCCAGCTTTGGGGAAGGGGTGGACTATGGCTACACCTTC. Its protein product is CASFGEGVDYGYTF.

This clone turned up a few times. CDR3 amino acids: CASSLSLDRYEQYF. CDR3 DNA sequence: TGTGCCAGCAGTTTAAGCCTCGACAGATACGAGCAGTACTTC. V usage is TRBV27 and J usage is TRBJ2-7, with TRBD1 as a possible D gene (5 bases). Germline loops: CDR1 MNHEY, CDR2 SMNVEV (reference sequence). V dropped 2 bases and J dropped 4 bases, with 12 bases sitting between them. CDR3 length equals 14 residues.

The chain combines TRBV7-9 with TRBJ2-2, with 8 positions matching TRBD2. From germline, CDR1 is SEHNR and CDR2 FQNEAQ (reference sequence). CDR3 length equals 15 residues. The junction had 7 bases not matched to a gene; V was cut back by 5 bases and J by 5 bases. In DNA, the CDR3 is TGTGCCAGCAGCCACGGGGGGGCGCGAACCGGGGAGCTGTTTTTT. This codes for CASSHGGARTGELFF.

The chain uses TRBV4-1 and TRBJ2-1, with D unresolved. Germline CDR1 and CDR2: MGHRA and YSYEKL. The ends were cut back, 2 bases at V and 0 bases at J, with 2 bases in the middle. The CDR3 loop spans 13 amino acids. The CDR3 DNA reads TGCGCCAGCAGCCAACTCTCCTACAATGAGCAGTTCTTC. Protein product: CASSQLSYNEQFF.

The chain is built from TRBV2 and TRBJ2-3; 7 bases are shared with TRBD1. The CDR3 is made up of 14 amino acids. V shed 9 bases and J 5 bases; nucleotides not matched to a gene: 11. CDR1 SNHLY and CDR2 FYNNEI come from the germline V gene. CDR3 amino acids: CASSRQGEKDTQYF. The CDR3 DNA is TGTGCCAGTTCGAGGCAGGGGGAAAAAGATACGCAGTATTTT.